Sequencing of this T cell receptor (beta chain) was carried out in a study of cytomegalovirus exposure and HLA in healthy donors. This PCR relied on a set of 60 Vbeta primers and 13 Jbeta primers. Repertoires were generated with immunoSEQ multiplex PCR, while TCRdb's copy carries only in-frame clones and drops some. The data contain a few hundred thousand clones, 80% to 90% of them singletons. This CDR3 is built from 16 residues. Trimming at V came to 2 bases and at J to 3 bases, leaving 5 bases not matched to a gene. The germline gives CDR1 MNHEY, CDR2 SMNVEV (reference sequence). This clone occurred a few times.

This clonotype originated in a man aged 30-40 years in good health and CMV-seronegative. This chain joins TRBV27 and TRBJ2-5; 11 positions match TRBD2. The sample taken for sequencing was PBMCs. This CDR3 is CASSLMGGLAEETQYF. The CDR3, as DNA: TGTGCCAGCAGTTTAATGGGGGGACTAGCGGAAGAGACCCAGTACTTC.